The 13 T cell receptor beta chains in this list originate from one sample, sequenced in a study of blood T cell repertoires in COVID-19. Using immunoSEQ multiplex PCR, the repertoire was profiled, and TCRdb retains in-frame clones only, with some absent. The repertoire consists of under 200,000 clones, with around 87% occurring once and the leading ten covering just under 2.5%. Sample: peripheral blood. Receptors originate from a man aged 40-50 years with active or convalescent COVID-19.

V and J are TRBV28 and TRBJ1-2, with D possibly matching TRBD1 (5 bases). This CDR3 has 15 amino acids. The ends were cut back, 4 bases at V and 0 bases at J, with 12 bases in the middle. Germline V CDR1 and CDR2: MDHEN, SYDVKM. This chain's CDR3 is CASSSGAEANYGYTF. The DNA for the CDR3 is TGTGCCAGCAGTTCTGGGGCAGAAGCTAACTATGGCTACACCTTC.

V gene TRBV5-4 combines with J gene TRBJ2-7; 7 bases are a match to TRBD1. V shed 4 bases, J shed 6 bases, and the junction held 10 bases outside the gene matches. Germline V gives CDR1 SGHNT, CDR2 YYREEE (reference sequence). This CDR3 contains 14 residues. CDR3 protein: CASSGNRQGSEQYF. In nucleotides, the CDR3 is TGTGCCAGCAGCGGAAATCGACAGGGCTCCGAGCAGTACTTC.

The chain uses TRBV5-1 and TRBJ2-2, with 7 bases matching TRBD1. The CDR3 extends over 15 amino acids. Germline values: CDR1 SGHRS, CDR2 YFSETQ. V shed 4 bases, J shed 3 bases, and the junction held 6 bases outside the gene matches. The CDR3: CASSRRQGHTGELFF. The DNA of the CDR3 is TGCGCCAGCAGCCGGCGACAGGGTCACACCGGGGAGCTGTTTTTT.

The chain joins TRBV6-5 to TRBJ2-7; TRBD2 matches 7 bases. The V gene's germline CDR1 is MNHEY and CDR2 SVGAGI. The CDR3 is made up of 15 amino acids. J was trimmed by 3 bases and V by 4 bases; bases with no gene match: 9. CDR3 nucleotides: TGTGCCAGCAGTTGGGGGGGGGATTCCTTCTACGAGCAGTACTTC. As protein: CASSWGGDSFYEQYF.

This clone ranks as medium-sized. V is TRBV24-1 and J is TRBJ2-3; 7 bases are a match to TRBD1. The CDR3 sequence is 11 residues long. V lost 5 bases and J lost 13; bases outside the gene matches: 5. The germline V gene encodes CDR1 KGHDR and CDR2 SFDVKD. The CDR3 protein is CATSAGQVEYF. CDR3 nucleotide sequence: TGTGCCACCAGTGCCGGACAGGTGGAGTATTTT.

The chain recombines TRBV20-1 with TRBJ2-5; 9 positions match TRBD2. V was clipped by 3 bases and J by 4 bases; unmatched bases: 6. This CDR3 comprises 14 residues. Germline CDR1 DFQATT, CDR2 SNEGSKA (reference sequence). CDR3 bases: TGCAGTGCTAGTATTAGCGGGGGTGGAGAGACCCAGTACTTC. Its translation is CSASISGGGETQYF.

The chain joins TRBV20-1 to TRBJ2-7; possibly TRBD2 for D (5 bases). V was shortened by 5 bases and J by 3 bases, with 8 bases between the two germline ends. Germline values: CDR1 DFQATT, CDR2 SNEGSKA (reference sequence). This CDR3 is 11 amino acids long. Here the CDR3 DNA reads TGCAGTGCTCCTCGGGACTACGAGCAGTACTTC. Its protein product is CSAPRDYEQYF.

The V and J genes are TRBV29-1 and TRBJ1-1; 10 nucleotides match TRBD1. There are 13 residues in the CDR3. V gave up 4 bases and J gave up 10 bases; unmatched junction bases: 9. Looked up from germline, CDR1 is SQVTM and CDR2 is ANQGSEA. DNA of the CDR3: TGCAGCGTTGCTGCTGGACAGGGGGTATCAGCTTTCTTT. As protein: CSVAAGQGVSAFF.

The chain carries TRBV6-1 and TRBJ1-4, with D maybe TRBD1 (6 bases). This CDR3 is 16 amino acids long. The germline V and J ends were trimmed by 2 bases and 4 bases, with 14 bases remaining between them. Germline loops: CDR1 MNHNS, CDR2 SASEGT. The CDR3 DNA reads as TGTGCCAGCAGTGAATACACCGGGACAAATAATGAAAAACTGTTTTTT. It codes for CASSEYTGTNNEKLFF.

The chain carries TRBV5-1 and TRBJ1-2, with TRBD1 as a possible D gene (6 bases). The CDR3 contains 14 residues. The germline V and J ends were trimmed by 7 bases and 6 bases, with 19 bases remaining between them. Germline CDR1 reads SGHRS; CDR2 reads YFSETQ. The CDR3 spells CASAGAGGRNGYTF. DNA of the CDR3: TGCGCCAGCGCCGGGGCGGGGGGCAGGAATGGCTACACCTTC.

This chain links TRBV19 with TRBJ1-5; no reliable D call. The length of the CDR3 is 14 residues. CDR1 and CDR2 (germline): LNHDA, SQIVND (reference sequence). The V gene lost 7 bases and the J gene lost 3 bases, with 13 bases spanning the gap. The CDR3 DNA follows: TGTGCCAGTAAGACAACAGCCTACAATCAGCCCCAGCATTTT. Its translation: CASKTTAYNQPQHF.

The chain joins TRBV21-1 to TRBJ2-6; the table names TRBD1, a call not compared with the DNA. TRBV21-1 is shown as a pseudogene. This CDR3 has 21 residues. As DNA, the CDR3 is TGTGCCAGCAGCAAAGTTTTTGTTCGACAGGATGTTATCTCTGGGGCCAACGTCCTGACTTTC. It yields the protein CASSKVFVRQDVISGANVLTF.

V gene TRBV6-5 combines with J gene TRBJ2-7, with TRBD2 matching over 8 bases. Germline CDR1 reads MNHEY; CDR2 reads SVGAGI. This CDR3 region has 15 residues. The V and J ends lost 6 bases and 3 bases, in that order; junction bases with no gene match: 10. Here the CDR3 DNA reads TGTGCCAGCAGAGCACCGGGACTAGTAATCTACGAGCAGTACTTC. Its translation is CASRAPGLVIYEQYF.